The sequence of this TCR beta chain was determined in a study of OX40 agonist ivuxolimab in advanced cancers. At the level of the whole study: Ivuxolimab was a fully human IgG2 agonistic monoclonal antibody targeting the costimulatory receptor OX40 (CD134). Prior anti-PD-1, anti-PD-L1 or anti-CTLA-4 therapy was permitted, and checkpoint inhibitors had been received by 30% to 40% of dose-escalation patients. The purpose of peripheral TCRbeta sequencing was to test whether ivuxolimab changed TCR sequence diversity and led to clonal T-cell expansion. Of the approximately 53 patients in dose escalation, around 20 had hepatocellular carcinoma, some 15 had melanoma, 9 had renal cell carcinoma and 9 had head and neck cancer. The monotherapy dose-escalation portion (N of about 47 patients) of the phase I ivuxolimab trial is reported in the paper. Intravenous ivuxolimab was administered to patients every 2 weeks at six dose levels: 0.01, 0.1, 0.3, 1.5, 3 and 10 mg/kg. Partial responses occurred in three dose-escalation patients, of whom one had hepatocellular carcinoma and two had cutaneous melanoma. In the dose-escalation cohort, approximately 83% of patients were male, and the mean age was approximately 60 years with a range of about 20 to 90. What the study reported, not specific to this receptor: Partial responders in the 0.1-3.0 mg/kg groups had among the lowest normalized peripheral clonal expansion, especially among CD8+ T cells. The antigen specificity of the clonally expanded peripheral T cells was not determined. Clonal expansion of both CD4+ and CD8+ blood T cells was observed from baseline to week 6 at doses 0.1 to 3.0 mg/kg. After ivuxolimab, CD8+ T cells had more expanded clones than CD4+ T cells on average. Low levels of normalized T-cell clonal expansion were also seen in some nonresponding patients.

For sequencing of the TCRbeta CDR3 region, genomic DNA was extracted from the sorted cells. The immunoSEQ Assay was used to sequence the TCRbeta CDR3 regions. The source is immuneACCESS, and TCRdb retained only in-frame sequences with V and J called. Part of the clones is not carried over; for the studies checked, unresolved V genes explain less than half of this, and the remainder is unexplained. The sample table records 55,000 to 75,000 clones; about 90% of these occur just once. Around 2% of the sample is held by the ten biggest clonotypes. Patients with a history of autoimmune disease or receiving systemic immunosuppression were excluded from the trial. In every dose cohort, peripheral blood was drawn for TCR sequencing at baseline, cycle 4 day 1, and cycle 7 day 1. The samples were taken from a phase I, first-in-human, multicenter, open-label dose-escalation trial of ivuxolimab. The trial enrolled adults with locally advanced or metastatic head and neck squamous cell, hepatocellular, melanoma or renal cell carcinoma. Before TCR sequencing, CD4+ T cells and CD8+ T cells were sorted from peripheral blood as separate populations.

Remarks on this clone: It lacks a known antigen. No base quality values were provided; no much bigger clone lies one nucleotide off.

The source material was CD4+ or CD8+ T cells sorted from blood, sampled in a trial of the OX40 agonist ivuxolimab. The source of this sequence is an adult with an advanced solid tumor such as melanoma, head and neck, liver or kidney cancer.

The CDR3 loop reads CASSWTGGRETQYF. Here is the DNA: TGTGCCAGCAGTTGGACAGGCGGCCGGGAGACCCAGTACTTC. The chain employs TRBV28 and TRBJ2-5; the central 7 bases match TRBD1. CDR1 and CDR2, looked up from the germline V gene, are MDHEN and SYDVKM. V and J are trimmed by 4 bases and 5 bases, and the gene matches miss 7 bases of the junction. Reading from cysteine to phenylalanine, the CDR3 counts 14 amino acids. Kept here is only the CDR3 DNA, which spans 42 bases and is read in frame from base 1.